A single sample is the source of the 26 T cell receptor beta chains below, sequenced in a study of T cell responses to AZD1222 COVID-19 vaccine. TCRdb's table, derived via immunoSEQ multiplex PCR, lists solely in-frame clones and lacks some. The sample yields about 150,000 clones, approximately 90% seen once. The sequencing used peripheral blood, collected 28 days after the second AZD1222 dose. Receptors were obtained from an adult who received the AZD1222 COVID-19 vaccine.

The chain employs TRBV11-2 and TRBJ2-5; 11 nucleotides align to TRBD1. CDR1 and CDR2 from the germline V gene are SGHAT and FQNNGV. The junction had 11 bases not matched to a gene; V was cut back by 2 bases and J by 3 bases. The CDR3 spans 18 residues. The DNA of the CDR3 is TGTGCCAGCAGCTTAACCGGGACAGGGGGTGCCTTAGAAGAGACCCAGTACTTC. Amino acid sequence: CASSLTGTGGALEETQYF.

The rearrangement uses TRBV5-1 and TRBJ1-2, with 7 bases lining up with TRBD1. The junction had 8 bases not matched to a gene; V was cut back by 2 bases and J by 4 bases. The CDR3 runs 15 residues. Germline V gives CDR1 SGHRS, CDR2 YFSETQ. Here the CDR3 reads CASSFLRQGGYGYTF. CDR3 DNA: TGCGCCAGCAGCTTCCTAAGACAGGGTGGCTATGGCTACACCTTC.

The J gene is TRBJ2-5, the V gene TRBV3-1 (or the pseudogene TRBV3-2); no reliable D call. Germline V gene sequence: CDR1 LGHDT, CDR2 YNNKEL (reference sequence). There are 15 residues in the CDR3. The V end lost 1 base, the J end lost 4 bases, and 13 bases lay between the germline ends. CDR3 sequence: CASSQVLTRPETQYF. CDR3 in DNA: TGTGCCAGCAGCCAAGTCTTAACACGTCCAGAGACCCAGTACTTC.

The V and J genes are TRBV18 and TRBJ1-1, with TRBD1 identical over 7 bases. V dropped 4 bases and J dropped 3; count of bases not matched to a gene: 5. Germline V gene sequence: CDR1 KGHSH, CDR2 LQKENI. The CDR3 extends over 14 amino acids. The CDR3 sequence: CASSRQGLDTEAFF. CDR3 DNA sequence: TGTGCCAGCTCACGACAGGGACTCGACACTGAAGCTTTCTTT.

Details on this clone: Other DNA sequences in the same sample also yield this CDR3. The J gene is TRBJ1-5, the V gene TRBV6-1; D is undetermined. Germline V gene sequence: CDR1 MNHNS, CDR2 SASEGT. V was cut by 0 bases and J by 2 bases, with 5 bases left in between. The length of the CDR3 is 14 residues. The CDR3 region has the DNA TGTGCCAGCAGTGAAGCTAGGGGCAATCAGCCCCAGCATTTT. It yields the protein CASSEARGNQPQHF.

CDR3 protein: CASSGAGVYTGELFF. As DNA, the CDR3 is TGCGCCAGCAGCGGGGCGGGAGTGTACACCGGGGAGCTGTTTTTT. V and J are TRBV4-3 and TRBJ2-2; the match to TRBD2 covers 7 bases. The CDR3 loop spans 15 amino acids. With V trimmed by 5 bases and J by 3 bases, 6 bases remained unmatched. CDR1 LGHNA and CDR2 YSLEER come from the germline V gene.

The CDR3 here is CASSLPGLTTNEKLFF. CDR3 nucleotide sequence: TGTGCCAGCAGCCTACCGGGACTTACAACTAATGAAAAACTGTTTTTT. The V gene is TRBV5-6, the J gene TRBJ1-4; possible D gene TRBD1, 5 bases. CDR1 is SGHDT, CDR2 YYEEEE, per germline. The CDR3 spans 16 residues. Between the trimmed V and J ends, which lost 4 bases and 0 bases, there was a span of 13 bases.

The chain employs TRBV4-3 and TRBJ2-3, with a possible D match to TRBD2 (6 bases). Looked up from germline, CDR1 is LGHNA and CDR2 is YSLEER. Trimming cost V 0 bases and J 2 bases, with 12 bases left between them. The CDR3 covers 16 residues. The CDR3 protein is CASSQDRGTSTDTQYF. CDR3 DNA: TGCGCCAGCAGCCAAGATCGGGGGACCTCCACAGATACGCAGTATTTT.

V gene TRBV3-1 (or the pseudogene TRBV3-2) combines with J gene TRBJ2-1; no definite D call. V was shortened by 4 bases and J by 6 bases, with 7 bases between the two germline ends. Germline CDR1 is LGHDT and CDR2 is YNNKEL (reference sequence). The CDR3 totals 12 residues. CDR3 DNA: TGTGCCAGCAGCCCCAATCGCAATGAGCAGTTCTTC. Translated, it gives CASSPNRNEQFF.

In this sample, this clone turned up many times. Distinct nucleotide sequences in the sample also encode this CDR3. The rearrangement links TRBV5-4 to TRBJ2-7, with a tentative D call TRBD1 (6 bases). The germline gives CDR1 SGHNT, CDR2 YYREEE (reference sequence). The V gene lost 4 bases and the J gene lost 1 base, with 9 bases spanning the gap. The CDR3 runs to 13 residues. DNA of the CDR3: TGTGCCAGCAGCCTTGACAGGTCCTACGAGCAGTACTTC. Protein: CASSLDRSYEQYF.

This CDR3 reads CSVEDLVTQYF. The DNA of the CDR3 is TGCAGCGTTGAAGATCTAGTGACCCAGTACTTC. J is TRBJ2-5 and V is TRBV29-1; no clear D gene. V lost 0 bases, J lost 7 bases, and 6 bases lay in between. The CDR3 runs to 11 residues. Per the germline V gene, CDR1 is SQVTM and CDR2 is ANQGSEA. The variable domain in full, with the rest retrieved from reference TRBV29-1 and TRBJ2-5, is SAVISQKPSRDICQRGTSLTIQCQVDSQVTMMFWYRQQPGQSLTLIATANQGSEATYESGFVIDKFPISRPNLTFSTLTVSNMSPEDSSIYLCSVEDLVTQYFGPGTRLLVL.

The V gene is TRBV5-6, the J gene TRBJ2-1; 7 nucleotides match TRBD2. Per germline, CDR1 SGHDT and CDR2 YYEEEE. This CDR3 region has 13 residues. V was pared by 0 bases and J by 9 bases, with 3 bases of the junction left unmatched. The CDR3 region is CASSLVAGVEQFF. In DNA, the CDR3 is TGTGCCAGCAGCTTGGTGGCGGGAGTTGAGCAGTTCTTC.

This clone was found a few times. The chain has TRBV3-1 (or the pseudogene TRBV3-2) and TRBJ2-2; no firm D call. The germline gives CDR1 LGHDT, CDR2 YNNKEL (reference sequence). Trimming stripped 1 base from V and 9 bases from J, with 6 bases between. This CDR3 has 12 amino acids. The CDR3 region is CASSQVRRELFF. Here the CDR3 DNA reads TGTGCCAGCAGCCAAGTCCGCAGGGAGCTGTTTTTT.

This clone was seen a single time. CDR3 in amino acids: CASSQDSGDQPQHF. The DNA for the CDR3 is TGTGCCAGCAGCCAAGATTCGGGGGATCAGCCCCAGCATTTT. The chain couples TRBV4-2 to TRBJ1-5, with D perhaps matching TRBD1 (5 bases). V lost 0 bases, J lost 5 bases, and 8 bases lay in between. This CDR3 contains 14 residues. Germline CDR1 and CDR2: LGHNA and YNFKEQ.

The CDR3 sequence is CASSFDLRGTEAFF. The CDR3 bases are TGTGCCAGCAGCTTTGACCTCCGCGGCACTGAAGCTTTCTTT. This rearrangement joins TRBV11-2 to TRBJ1-1, with D hard to call. The CDR3 spans 14 residues. V was pared by 3 bases and J by 4 bases, with 12 bases between. Germline CDR1 SGHAT, CDR2 FQNNGV.

V is TRBV11-3 and J is TRBJ2-3, with D uncertain. The CDR3 contains 13 residues. Per germline, CDR1 SGHNT and CDR2 YENEEA. V dropped 3 bases and J dropped 0 bases, with 4 bases sitting between them. CDR3 coding DNA: TGTGCCAGCAGCTTGGACAGCACAGATACGCAGTATTTT. Protein: CASSLDSTDTQYF.

The V gene is TRBV7-3, the J gene TRBJ2-7; 8 bases map to TRBD2. Per the germline V gene, CDR1 is SGHTA and CDR2 is FQGTGA. Trimming removed 2 bases from V and 3 bases from J; junction bases left unmatched: 6. This CDR3 has 15 residues. The CDR3 sequence: CASSLSGGGYYEQYF. Here the CDR3 DNA reads TGTGCCAGCAGCTTATCGGGCGGGGGGTACTACGAGCAGTACTTC.

The chain couples TRBV5-1 to TRBJ2-2, with D possibly called TRBD1 or TRBD2 (5 bases each). Germline CDR1 is SGHRS and CDR2 is YFSETQ. Deletions cut 1 base from V and 1 base from J, with 8 bases between. This CDR3 comprises 15 residues. The CDR3 loop reads CASSLPGRNTGELFF. CDR3 nucleotides: TGCGCCAGCAGCTTGCCAGGGAGGAACACCGGGGAGCTGTTTTTT.

The chain employs TRBV27 and TRBJ2-5; 9 nucleotides align to TRBD2. The CDR3 extends over 17 amino acids. From germline, CDR1 is MNHEY and CDR2 SMNVEV (reference sequence). V shed 3 bases, J shed 3 bases, and the junction held 11 bases outside the gene matches. CDR3 sequence reads: CASSLRAGGPMKETQYF. In nucleotides, the CDR3 is TGTGCCAGCAGTTTGAGGGCGGGGGGGCCTATGAAAGAGACCCAGTACTTC.

The gene calls are TRBV6-5 and TRBJ1-5, with D perhaps matching TRBD1 (5 bases). The CDR3 length is 14 residues. V was pared by 5 bases and J by 4 bases, with 12 bases between. Germline V CDR1 and CDR2: MNHEY, SVGAGI. This CDR3 reads CASSNRPENQPQHF. The CDR3 DNA reads as TGTGCCAGCAGTAACAGGCCGGAAAATCAGCCCCAGCATTTT.

The chain uses TRBV27 and TRBJ1-2; maybe TRBD1 (5 bases). The CDR3 is made up of 12 amino acids. Trimming took 6 bases from V and 8 from J, leaving 13 bases between them. CDR1 is MNHEY and CDR2 is SMNVEV in the germline V gene (reference sequence). The CDR3 DNA reads as TGTGCCAGCAGGCGACTCGAGGGGGGCTACACCTTC. Its protein product is CASRRLEGGYTF.

This chain links TRBV4-3 with TRBJ1-1; the match to TRBD1 covers 7 bases. CDR1 is LGHNA, CDR2 YSLEER, per germline. The CDR3 is 15 residues long. The V and J ends lost 1 base and 4 bases, in that order; junction bases with no gene match: 6. CDR3 sequence (DNA): TGCGCCAGCAGCCAAGTTAGGAGGGGGCTCACTGAAGCTTTCTTT. It translates to CASSQVRRGLTEAFF.

Only a few counts were recorded for this clone. The chain recombines TRBV9 with TRBJ1-1, with TRBD1 matching 9 bases. The V segment lost 0 bases and the J segment 0 bases; nucleotides outside the gene matches: 9. Germline-derived CDR1 and CDR2 are SGDLS and YYNGEE. The CDR3 consists of 18 residues. The CDR3 sequence: CASSVEPGDRVMNTEAFF. Here the CDR3 DNA reads TGTGCCAGCAGCGTAGAACCAGGGGACAGGGTCATGAACACTGAAGCTTTCTTT. Combining the CDR3 with reference TRBV9 and TRBJ1-1 gives the whole variable domain DSGVTQTPKHLITATGQRVTLRCSPRSGDLSVYWYQQSLDQGLQFLIQYYNGEERAKGNILERFSAQQFPDLHSELNLSSLELGDSALYFCASSVEPGDRVMNTEAFFGQGTRLTVV.

This chain connects TRBV3-1 (or the pseudogene TRBV3-2) to TRBJ1-5; D not certain. Between the trimmed V and J ends, which lost 1 base and 0 bases, there was a span of 4 bases. Germline V lookup: CDR1 LGHDT, CDR2 YNNKEL (reference sequence). The CDR3 has 14 residues. CDR3 bases: TGTGCCAGCAGCCAAGTCCATAGCAATCAGCCCCAGCATTTT. Amino acids: CASSQVHSNQPQHF.

The V gene is TRBV7-9, the J gene TRBJ2-1; D might be TRBD2 (5 bases). Germline values: CDR1 SEHNR, CDR2 FQNEAQ (reference sequence). Between the trimmed V and J ends, which lost 7 bases and 2 bases, there was a span of 18 bases. The CDR3 runs 16 residues. The CDR3 sequence: CASTLLGSGPYNEQFF. The CDR3 DNA sequence: TGTGCCAGCACCCTCCTGGGCAGCGGCCCCTACAATGAGCAGTTCTTC.

The chain carries TRBV27 and TRBJ1-4; no clear D gene. The CDR3 is made up of 12 amino acids. Germline CDR1 reads MNHEY; CDR2 reads SMNVEV (reference sequence). With 6 bases removed from V and 7 bases from J, the gap between germline ends came to 9 bases. Here the CDR3 DNA reads TGTGCCAGCAGGCGGATGGGTGAAAAACTGTTTTTT. Amino acids: CASRRMGEKLFF.